This record concerns one T cell receptor beta chain sequence. The data originate from a study of control samples from healthy donors and cancer patients. Looked up from germline, CDR1 is MNHEY and CDR2 is SMNVEV (reference sequence). V gave up 3 bases and J gave up 8 bases; unmatched junction bases: 9. CDR3 size: 15 residues. The protocol was immunoSEQ multiplex PCR, while the TCRdb copy is restricted to in-frame clones and leaves out a portion. The sample holds 150,000 to 200,000 clones, around 87% seen once. This receptor was obtained from a woman aged 50 to 60 in good health. The V call is TRBV27, the J call TRBJ2-3, with TRBD1 identical over 9 bases. The source material was blood. CDR3 bases: TGTGCCAGCAGTTTGATCGACCACAGGGGGCTTACGCAGTATTTT. This encodes CASSLIDHRGLTQYF.